In its sample, the clone carrying this T cell receptor (beta chain) was seen once. Participants' reported clinical history set cohort assignment. This specimen belongs to a study of blood T cell repertoires in COVID-19. Generated by immunoSEQ multiplex PCR, the TCRdb table keeps only in-frame clones and is missing some. The sample consists of 450,000 to 500,000 clones, around 90% of them appearing once. The ends were cut back, 0 bases at V and 0 bases at J, with 12 bases in the middle. Germline V lookup: CDR1 SGHKS, CDR2 YYEKEE (reference sequence). The CDR3 covers 16 residues. The sample was PBMCs or T cells enriched from blood (not recorded which). This sequence joins TRBV5-5 and TRBJ1-2, with D maybe TRBD1 (5 bases). The clonotype was recovered from a woman under 30 who had recovered from COVID-19. DNA for the CDR3: TGTGCCAGCAGCTTGGCTACAGGCCTAGCTAACTATGGCTACACCTTC. Translating gives CASSLATGLANYGYTF. The full variable domain, completed using reference TRBV5-5 and TRBJ1-2, is DAGVTQSPTHLIKTRGQQVTLRCSPISGHKSVSWYQQVLGQGPQFIFQYYEKEERGRGNFPDRFSARQFPNYSSELNVNALLLGDSALYLCASSLATGLANYGYTFGSGTRLTVV.